This TCR beta chain came from a study of blood T cell repertoires in COVID-19. Study context: There were acute and convalescent COVID-19 samples, and they came from the United States, Italy and Spain. PBMCs, B-cell-depleted T cells, or T cells provided the cDNA or gDNA that made up the material.

Residents of under 25 US areas, aged roughly 18 to 89 years, made up the participants. Cohorts were determined from participant-reported clinical history. This clone was seen once. Profiling relied on immunoSEQ multiplex PCR, and the TCRdb table lists in-frame clones only, not all of them. The sample includes about 130,000 clones, roughly 90% seen only once; the top ten take about 2.3%. Germline assignment: CDR1 MNHNY and CDR2 SVGAGI (reference sequence). This CDR3 is 16 amino acids long. Losses at the gene ends were 2 bases for V and 6 bases for J; bases not matched to a gene: 7. The chain combines TRBV6-6 with TRBJ1-6; 7 nucleotides line up with TRBD1. Source material: PBMCs or T cells enriched from blood (not recorded which). The TCR sequence derives from a woman aged 50 to 60 who had recovered from COVID-19. DNA of the CDR3: TGTGCCAGCAGTTACCCGCAGGGGGAATCTAATTCACCCCTCCACTTT. It specifies CASSYPQGESNSPLHF.